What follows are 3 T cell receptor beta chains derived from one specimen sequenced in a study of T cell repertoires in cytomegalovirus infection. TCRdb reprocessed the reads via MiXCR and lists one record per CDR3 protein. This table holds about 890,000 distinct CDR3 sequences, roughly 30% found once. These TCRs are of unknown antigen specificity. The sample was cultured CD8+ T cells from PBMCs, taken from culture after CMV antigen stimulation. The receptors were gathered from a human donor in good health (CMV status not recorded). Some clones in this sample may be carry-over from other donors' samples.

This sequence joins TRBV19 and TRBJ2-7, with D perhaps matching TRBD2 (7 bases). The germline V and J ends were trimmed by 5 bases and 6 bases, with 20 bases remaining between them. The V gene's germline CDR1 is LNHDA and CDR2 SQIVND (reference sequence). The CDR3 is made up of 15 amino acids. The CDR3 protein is CASSPPGGRIFEQYF. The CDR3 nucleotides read TGTGCCAGTAGTCCCCCCGGGGGGCGCATATTCGAGCAGTACTTC.

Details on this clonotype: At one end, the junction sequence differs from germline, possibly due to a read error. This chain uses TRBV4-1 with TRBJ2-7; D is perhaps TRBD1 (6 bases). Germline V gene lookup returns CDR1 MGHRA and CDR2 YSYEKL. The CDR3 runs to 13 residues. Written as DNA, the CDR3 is TGCGCCAGCAGCTCAAGGACAGACGCTGAGCGGTACTTC. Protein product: CASSSRTDAERYF.

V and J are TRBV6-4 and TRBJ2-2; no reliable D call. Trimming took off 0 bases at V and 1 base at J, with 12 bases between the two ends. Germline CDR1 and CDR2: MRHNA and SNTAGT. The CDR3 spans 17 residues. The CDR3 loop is CASSDSTPPLNTGELFF. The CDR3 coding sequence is TGTGCCAGCAGTGACTCGACACCTCCCTTGAACACCGGGGAGCTGTTTTTT.